This TCR beta chain was obtained from a study of shared clonotypes between healthy human individuals (dated by TCRdb to the early 2020s). Background for the entire study: Three men and two women, aged 18 to 49 years, made up the cohort. For each donor, CD4 naive and CD4 memory were each given three plates, CD8 naive was given two plates, and CD8 memory was given one plate. To estimate repertoire size and how much clonotypes are shared between individuals, the study performed deep sequencing of blood TCR repertoires from roughly five healthy adults. To increase sequencing depth and limit assay-specific biases, different laboratories used diverse techniques to prepare libraries and sequence TCR repertoires. Each donor's leukapheresis produced roughly between roughly 0.85 and 9.5 billion PBMCs. General study outcomes and caveats: Naive subsets generally had larger estimated clonotype richness than memory subsets did. Only blood was sampled, and tissue TCR repertoires likely differ from those in blood. Pairwise subsampling indicated that sequencing depth was expected to affect the degree of clonotype sharing among donors. When a few donors were compared, the shared fraction of clonotypes was about 5.2% for naive CD4, around 3.5% for naive CD8, about 2.4% for memory CD4, and about 0.36% for memory CD8. Rarefaction of sorted-subset datasets indicated incomplete sequencing despite the large sequencing depth. Because the study included a small number of donors, the genetic and exposure-history diversity represented was limited. Compared with non-shared clonotypes, the clonotypes found in all four sorted-subset donors had higher generation probabilities.

Using the deep immunoSEQ assay, multiplex PCR amplified TCR CDR3 regions from genomic DNA. Extracted genomic DNA from each cell subset was spread evenly across all wells of several immunoSEQ 96-well plates, with each plate serving as a replicate. Each replicate PCR for sorted subsets received about 200 ng genomic DNA, equal to tens of thousands of T cell genomes. Purified libraries were measured with a Qubit 3.0 fluorometer, size-checked on a Bioanalyzer 2100, and measured again with the KAPA Library Quantification kit. Every immunoSEQ 96-well plate was sequenced on a separate single-read 150-cycle Illumina NextSeq 550 flow cell. The source study handled its data this way. The immunoSEQ output contained only junctional sequences without quality scores, so filtering could not match that applied to full-length reads. To assign V/J genes and CDR3, sequences were annotated against IMGT germline references using PyIR, a Python wrapper for IgBLAST v1.9. Reads were filtered out if the reads had weak V/J assignments (E-value above 1e-6), no CDR3, stop codons, out-of-frame junctions, or ambiguous translated residues. V3J clonotypes were defined as sequences sharing an identical inferred V gene, J gene, and CDR3 amino acid sequence. To compute the percentage overlap between repertoires, the number of shared unique clonotypes was divided by the size of the smaller repertoire. Repertoire richness was assessed with RTK rarefaction, the Chao1 estimator, and Recon v2.1 estimates of unobserved clonotypes. Generation probabilities for all TCRbeta clonotypes obtained by the gDNA method from a few donors were computed using OLGA. TCRdb limited this immuneACCESS table to in-frame rearrangements with V and J called. A share of clones is missing; checked studies link under half to unresolved V genes, and the rest is unexplained. From that table come the V and J calls and clone size; the DNA was used to work out D and trimming. The sample includes some 580,000 clones, with approximately 97% observed a single time. Around 0.058% of the sample belongs to the ten largest clones.

A note on this clone: Its specific antigen is unknown. Base quality data are lacking; no much larger clone is found one base away.

The CDR3 runs 16 residues from the cysteine to the phenylalanine. This entry keeps only the CDR3 DNA: 48 bases, framed from base 1. For this chain, trimming is 8 bases at the V end and 5 bases at the J end, and the number of junction bases without a gene match is 14. Taken from the germline V gene, the CDR1 and CDR2 loops are SQVTM and ANQGSEA. Donors were healthy HIV-negative adults with no recently reported acute infections or vaccinations. Every donor was a Caucasian adult residing in Nashville, Tennessee, USA. Magnetic negative selection was used to enrich CD4+ T cells, after which naive cells were positively selected on CD45RA and the negative fraction became the memory subset. Blood was collected by leukapheresis, and PBMCs were isolated by Ficoll-Histopaque density gradient centrifugation and then cryopreserved in liquid nitrogen vapor phase. Purity and quantity of every magnetically sorted T cell population were checked by analytical flow cytometry. From each sorted fraction, genomic DNA was isolated and quantified by UV absorbance on a Nanodrop 2000c.

In this chain, TRBV29-1 is recombined with TRBJ2-3, and 12 junction bases match TRBD1. The receptor was derived from a woman aged 25-40 years in good health. Sequenced material: naive CD4+ T cells sorted from blood. The cell subset or site label of this sample denotes: CD45RA+ positively selected. In nucleotide form, the sequence is TGCAGCACCACCGGGACAGGGGGCGGTCGGGGAGATACGCAGTATTTT. Its protein is CSTTGTGGGRGDTQYF.